This T cell receptor beta chain was sequenced for a study of OX40 agonist ivuxolimab in advanced cancers. Study at large: Under the entry rules, prior anti-PD-1, anti-PD-L1 or anti-CTLA-4 therapy was allowed, and about 40% had some.

Trimming cost V 4 bases and J 0 bases, with 16 bases left between them. The CDR3 is 16 amino acids. CDR1 and CDR2 (germline): MNHEY, SVGAGI. Method: immunoSEQ multiplex PCR; TCRdb's copy keeps in-frame clones and lacks some. Of more than 25,000 clones in the sample, around 90% are singletons; the top ten hold 8% to 9.5%. The sample consisted of CD4+ or CD8+ T cells sorted from blood, taken in a trial of the OX40 agonist ivuxolimab. This sequence was found in an adult with an advanced solid tumor such as melanoma, head and neck, liver or kidney cancer. The genes are TRBV6-5 and TRBJ2-7; D ambiguous. CDR3 DNA sequence: TGTGCCAGCAGTTTACGGCCACAGAGTCCCTCCTACGAGCAGTACTTC. Residues: CASSLRPQSPSYEQYF.